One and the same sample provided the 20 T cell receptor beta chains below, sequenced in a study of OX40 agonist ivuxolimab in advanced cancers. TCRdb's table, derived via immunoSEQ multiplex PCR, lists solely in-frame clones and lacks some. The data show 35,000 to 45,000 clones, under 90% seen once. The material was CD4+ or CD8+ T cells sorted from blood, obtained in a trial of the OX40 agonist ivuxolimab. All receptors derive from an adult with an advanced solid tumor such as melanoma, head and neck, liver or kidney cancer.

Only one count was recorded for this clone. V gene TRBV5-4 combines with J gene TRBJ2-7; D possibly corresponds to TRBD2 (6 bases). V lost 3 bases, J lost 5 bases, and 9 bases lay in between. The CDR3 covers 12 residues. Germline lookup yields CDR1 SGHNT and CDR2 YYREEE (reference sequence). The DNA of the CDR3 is TGTGCCAGCAGCTCGGAGGGCCACGAGCAGTACTTC. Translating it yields CASSSEGHEQYF. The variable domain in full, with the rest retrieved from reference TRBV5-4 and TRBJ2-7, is ETGVTQSPTHLIKTRGQQVTLRCSSQSGHNTVSWYQQALGQGPQFIFQYYREEENGRGNFPPRFSGLQFPNYSSELNVNALELDDSALYLCASSSEGHEQYFGPGTRLTVT.

The CDR3 sequence is CASSTPGRLVETQYF. The CDR3 DNA sequence: TGTGCCAGCAGTACCCCGGGACGGCTCGTTGAGACCCAGTACTTC. The chain is built from TRBV28 and TRBJ2-5; perhaps D is TRBD1 or TRBD2 (5 bases each). The CDR3 sequence is 15 residues long. Germline V gives CDR1 MDHEN, CDR2 SYDVKM. V was cut by 5 bases and J by 5 bases, with 18 bases left in between.

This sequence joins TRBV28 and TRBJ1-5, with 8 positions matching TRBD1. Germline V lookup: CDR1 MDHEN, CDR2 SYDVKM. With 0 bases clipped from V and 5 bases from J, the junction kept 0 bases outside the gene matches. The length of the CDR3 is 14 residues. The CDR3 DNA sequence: TGTGCCAGCAGTTTATGGACAGGGGATCAGCCCCAGCATTTT. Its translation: CASSLWTGDQPQHF.

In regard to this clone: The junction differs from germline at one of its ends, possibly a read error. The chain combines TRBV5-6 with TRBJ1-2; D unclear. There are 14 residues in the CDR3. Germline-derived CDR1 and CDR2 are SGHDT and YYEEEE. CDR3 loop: CASSFKVGERAPSF. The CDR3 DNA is TGTGCCAGCAGCTTTAAGGTTGGGGAACGGGCCCCCTCCTTC.

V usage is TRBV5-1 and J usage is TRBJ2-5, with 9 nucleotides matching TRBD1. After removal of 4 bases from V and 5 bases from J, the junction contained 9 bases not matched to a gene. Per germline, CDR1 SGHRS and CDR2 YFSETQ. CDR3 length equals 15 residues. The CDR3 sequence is CASSPNTGGVETQYF. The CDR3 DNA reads TGCGCCAGCAGCCCGAACACAGGGGGCGTGGAGACCCAGTACTTC. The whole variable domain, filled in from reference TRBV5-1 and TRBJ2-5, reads KAGVTQTPRYLIKTRGQQVTLSCSPISGHRSVSWYQQTPGQGLQFLFEYFSETQRNKGNFPGRFSGRQFSNSRSEMNVSTLELGDSALYLCASSPNTGGVETQYFGPGTRLLVL.

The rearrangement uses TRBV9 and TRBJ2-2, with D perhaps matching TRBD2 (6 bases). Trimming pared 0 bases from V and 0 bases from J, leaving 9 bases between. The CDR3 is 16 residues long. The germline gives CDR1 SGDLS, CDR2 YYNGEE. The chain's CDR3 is CASSVATGANTGELFF. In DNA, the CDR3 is TGTGCCAGCAGCGTAGCTACGGGGGCGAACACCGGGGAGCTGTTTTTT.

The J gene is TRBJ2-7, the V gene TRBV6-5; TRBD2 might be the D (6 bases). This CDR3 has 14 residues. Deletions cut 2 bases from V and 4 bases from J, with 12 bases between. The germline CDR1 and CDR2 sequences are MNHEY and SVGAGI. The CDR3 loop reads CASSYVRRGYEQYF. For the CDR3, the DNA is TGTGCCAGCAGTTACGTCCGTCGGGGGTACGAGCAGTACTTC.

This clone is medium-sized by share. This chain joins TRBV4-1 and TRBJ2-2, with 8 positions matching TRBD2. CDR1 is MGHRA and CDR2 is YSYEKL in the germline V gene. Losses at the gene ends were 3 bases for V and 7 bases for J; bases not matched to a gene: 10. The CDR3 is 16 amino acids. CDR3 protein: CASSHPGGARNGELFF. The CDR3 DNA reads TGCGCCAGCAGCCACCCCGGGGGGGCCAGGAACGGGGAGCTGTTTTTT.

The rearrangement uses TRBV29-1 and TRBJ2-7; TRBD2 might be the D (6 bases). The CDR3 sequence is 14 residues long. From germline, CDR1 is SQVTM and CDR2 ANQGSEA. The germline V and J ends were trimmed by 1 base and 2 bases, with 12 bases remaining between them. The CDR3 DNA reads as TGCAGCGTTGAAGGTAGCGGTCTTCCCTACGAGCAGTACTTC. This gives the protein CSVEGSGLPYEQYF.

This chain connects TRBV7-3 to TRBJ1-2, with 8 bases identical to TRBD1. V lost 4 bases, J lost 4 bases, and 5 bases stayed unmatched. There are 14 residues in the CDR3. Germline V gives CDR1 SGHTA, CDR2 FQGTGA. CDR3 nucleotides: TGTGCCAGCAGCTCCGGACAGGGTGCCTATGGCTACACCTTC. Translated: CASSSGQGAYGYTF. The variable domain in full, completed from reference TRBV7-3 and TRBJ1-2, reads GAGVSQTPSNKVTEKGKYVELRCDPISGHTALYWYRQSLGQGPEFLIYFQGTGAADDSGLPNDRFFAVRPEGSVSTLKIQRTERGDSAVYLCASSSGQGAYGYTFGSGTRLTVV.

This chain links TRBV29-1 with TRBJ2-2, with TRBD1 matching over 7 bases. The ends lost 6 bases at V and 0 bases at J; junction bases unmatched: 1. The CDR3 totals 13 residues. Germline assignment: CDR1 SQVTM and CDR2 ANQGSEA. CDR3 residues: CSVGQSNTGELFF. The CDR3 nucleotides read TGCAGCGTGGGACAGTCGAACACCGGGGAGCTGTTTTTT.

The CDR3 DNA is TGTGCCAGCAGTGAAAATGTTTATGGATCAGGCCAGCCCCAGCATTTT. Translation gives CASSENVYGSGQPQHF. J is TRBJ1-5 and V is TRBV6-1; no clear D. This CDR3 has 16 residues. V shed 2 bases and J shed 7 bases, with 18 bases lying between them. Germline CDR1 reads MNHNS; CDR2 reads SASEGT.

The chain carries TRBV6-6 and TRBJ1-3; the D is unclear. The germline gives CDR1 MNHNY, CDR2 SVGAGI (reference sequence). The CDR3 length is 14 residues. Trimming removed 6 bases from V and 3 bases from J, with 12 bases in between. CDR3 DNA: TGTGCCAGCAGGGATTTAATCAGTGGAAACACCATATATTTT. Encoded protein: CASRDLISGNTIYF.

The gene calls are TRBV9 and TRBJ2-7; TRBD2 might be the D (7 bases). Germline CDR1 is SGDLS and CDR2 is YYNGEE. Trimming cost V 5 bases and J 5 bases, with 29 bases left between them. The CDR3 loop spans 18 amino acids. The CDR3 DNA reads TGTGCCAGCAGTACGAAGACCGGGGGGCCTAAAAAAGAAGACGAGCAGTACTTC. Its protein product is CASSTKTGGPKKEDEQYF.

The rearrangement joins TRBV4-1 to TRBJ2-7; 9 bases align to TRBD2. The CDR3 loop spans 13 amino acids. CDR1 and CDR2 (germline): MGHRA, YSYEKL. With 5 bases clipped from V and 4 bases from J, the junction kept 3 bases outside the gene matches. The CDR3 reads CASSLSGGYEQYF. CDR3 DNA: TGCGCCAGCAGCTTAAGCGGGGGGTACGAGCAGTACTTC.

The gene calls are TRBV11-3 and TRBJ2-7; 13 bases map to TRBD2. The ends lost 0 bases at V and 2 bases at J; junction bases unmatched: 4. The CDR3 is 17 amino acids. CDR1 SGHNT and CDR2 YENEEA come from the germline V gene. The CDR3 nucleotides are TGTGCCAGCAGCTTAGAACTAGCGGGAGGGCCGCCCTACGAGCAGTACTTC. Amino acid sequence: CASSLELAGGPPYEQYF.

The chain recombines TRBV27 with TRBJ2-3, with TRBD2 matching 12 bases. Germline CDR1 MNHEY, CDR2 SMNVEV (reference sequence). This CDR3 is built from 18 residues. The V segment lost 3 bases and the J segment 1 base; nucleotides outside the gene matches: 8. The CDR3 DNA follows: TGTGCCAGCAGTTTTTTGCTAGCGGGAGGGCAGGGCACAGATACGCAGTATTTT. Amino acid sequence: CASSFLLAGGQGTDTQYF.

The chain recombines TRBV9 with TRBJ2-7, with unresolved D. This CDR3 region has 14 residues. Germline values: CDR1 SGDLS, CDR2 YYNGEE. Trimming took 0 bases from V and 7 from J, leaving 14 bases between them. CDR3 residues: CASSVADDVPEQYF. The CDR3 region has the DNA TGTGCCAGCAGCGTAGCTGACGACGTACCGGAGCAGTACTTC.

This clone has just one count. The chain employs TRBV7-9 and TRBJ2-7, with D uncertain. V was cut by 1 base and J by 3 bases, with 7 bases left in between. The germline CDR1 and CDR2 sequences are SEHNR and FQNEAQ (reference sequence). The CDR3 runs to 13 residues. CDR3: CASSLGSYYEQYF. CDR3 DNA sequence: TGTGCCAGCAGCTTAGGGAGTTACTACGAGCAGTACTTC.

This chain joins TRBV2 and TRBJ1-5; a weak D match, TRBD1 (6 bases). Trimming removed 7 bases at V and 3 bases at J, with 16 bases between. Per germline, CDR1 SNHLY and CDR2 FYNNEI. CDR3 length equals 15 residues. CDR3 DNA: TGTGCCAGCAAGGGGGGGACGGACAACAATCAGCCCCAGCATTTT. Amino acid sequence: CASKGGTDNNQPQHF.